A selection of T cell receptor beta chains follows, all from one sample in a study of OX40 agonist ivuxolimab in advanced cancers. Some clones are missing from TCRdb's copy, which holds only in-frame ones; the method was immunoSEQ multiplex PCR. Of tens of thousands of clones detected, over 75% appear once; the ten largest clones hold around 5%. Specimen: CD4+ or CD8+ T cells sorted from blood, collected in a trial of the OX40 agonist ivuxolimab. These receptors all stem from an adult with an advanced solid tumor such as melanoma, head and neck, liver or kidney cancer. Both conserved end residues are part of each CDR3. The order of the fields is J gene, D gene, V gene, clone size, CDR3 DNA, CDR3 protein. A D gene is named only where the DNA matches it firmly. Clone size, where shown, is once, few, many, or a class for clones that have expanded.

TRBJ2-1 | - | TRBV4-1 | - | TGCGCCAGCAGCCAAGATTCAGTCAGGGCCCTCCGGGATGAGCAGTTCTTC | CASSQDSVRALRDEQFF
TRBJ1-5 | - | TRBV19 | - | TGTGCCAGTCAGCGTAAGGGGCCCGCACTGAATCAGCCCCAGCATTTT | CASQRKGPALNQPQHF
TRBJ1-1 | - | TRBV6-1 | - | TGTGCCAGCAGTGAAGCGTTCTCGCTGTATACTGAAGCTTTCTTT | CASSEAFSLYTEAFF
TRBJ1-2 | TRBD1 | TRBV5-1 | once | TGCGCCAGCAGCCCAGGGGGTATGGGCTATGGCTACACCTTC | CASSPGGMGYGYTF
TRBJ2-3 | TRBD2 | TRBV5-1 | - | TGCGCCAGCAGCTTGGGCGCTAGCGGACGCACAGATACGCAGTATTTT | CASSLGASGRTDTQYF
TRBJ2-1 | - | TRBV4-2 | - | TGTGCCAGCAGCCAGCGTGTTAGCGTTTCATACAATGAGCAGTTCTTC | CASSQRVSVSYNEQFF
TRBJ2-7 | - | TRBV6-5 | - | TGTGCCAGCAGTTACTCGAGCCACCTCCACGAGCAGTACTTC | CASSYSSHLHEQYF
TRBJ2-5 | TRBD2 | TRBV11-2 | few | TGTGCCAGCAGCTTAGGAGCGGGAGTGGAGACCCAGTACTTC | CASSLGAGVETQYF
TRBJ1-3 | - | TRBV2 | - | TGTGCCAGCAGGAGCGGGTTCTCTGGAAACACCATATATTTT | CASRSGFSGNTIYF
TRBJ2-3 | - | TRBV5-1 | - | TGCGCCAGCAGCTCGGCCTCCACCTCAGTCGGCACAGATACGCAGTATTTT | CASSSASTSVGTDTQYF
TRBJ1-1 | TRBD1 | TRBV6-1 | - | TGTGCCAGCACGTTGACAGGGGGGACTGAAGCTTTCTTT | CASTLTGGTEAFF
TRBJ2-3 | TRBD2 | TRBV5-5 | - | TGTGCCAGCAGCCTACTAGCGGCCTCCACAGATACGCAGTATTTT | CASSLLAASTDTQYF
TRBJ2-5 | - | TRBV6-5 | - | TGTGCCAGCAGTTTATCTCGGGGGCACGGGGAGACCCAGTACTTC | CASSLSRGHGETQYF
TRBJ1-5 | - | TRBV27 | - | TGTGCCAGCAGACCCACAGGGTCCAATCAGCCCCAGCATTTT | CASRPTGSNQPQHF
TRBJ1-2 | TRBD1 | TRBV11-3 | - | TGTGCCAGCAGCTTAGAGGCAGGGGGATTCAATGGCTACACCTTC | CASSLEAGGFNGYTF
TRBJ1-1 | - | TRBV6-6 | - | TGTGCCAGCAGTTACGGGCAGGGATACACTGAAGCTTTCTTT | CASSYGQGYTEAFF